Following are 32 T cell receptor beta chains from one sample sequenced in a study of blood T cell repertoires in COVID-19. Clones were read by immunoSEQ multiplex PCR, and TCRdb kept only the in-frame ones, dropping some. The data contain under 70,000 clones, around three quarters of them seen just once; the ten biggest clones take up 9.7%. The sequencing input was peripheral blood. The receptors stem from a human donor in a cohort sampled during active COVID-19.

The V call is TRBV30, the J call TRBJ2-2; 11 nucleotides agree with TRBD1. The CDR3 has 15 residues. Germline assignment: CDR1 GTSNPN and CDR2 SVGIG (reference sequence). V was pared by 1 base and J by 7 bases, with 5 bases of the junction left unmatched. The CDR3 here is CAWSAGQGDYGELFF. In DNA form, the CDR3 reads TGTGCCTGGAGTGCGGGACAGGGGGATTACGGGGAGCTGTTTTTT.

This clone appeared once. V usage is TRBV29-1 and J usage is TRBJ1-4; 10 positions agree with TRBD1. V trimming: 7 bases; J trimming: 8 bases; junction bases outside the gene matches: 7. This CDR3 comprises 13 residues. Germline V CDR1 and CDR2: SQVTM, ANQGSEA. The CDR3 DNA reads TGCAGCGGACAGGGGGCAGGTCACGAAAAACTGTTTTTT. Protein: CSGQGAGHEKLFF.

This clone has just a few counts. CDR3 sequence reads: CASSVQGNSPLHF. In nucleotides, the CDR3 is TGTGCCAGCAGTGTACAGGGGAATTCACCCCTCCACTTT. The chain carries TRBV2 and TRBJ1-6, with 7 bases matching TRBD1. This CDR3 comprises 13 residues. Germline lookup yields CDR1 SNHLY and CDR2 FYNNEI. The V segment lost 4 bases and the J segment 7 bases; nucleotides outside the gene matches: 1.

This clone was detected only a few times. CDR3 residues: CATSPRQGTYNEQFF. DNA for the CDR3: TGTGCCACCAGCCCTAGACAGGGCACCTACAATGAGCAGTTCTTC. V gene TRBV15 combines with J gene TRBJ2-1, with 7 nucleotides matching TRBD1. This CDR3 contains 15 residues. CDR1 and CDR2 (germline): LNHNV, YYDKDF (reference sequence). V gave up 5 bases and J gave up 2 bases; unmatched junction bases: 6.

V is TRBV7-9 and J is TRBJ1-2, with a weak D call TRBD1 (5 bases). This CDR3 has 14 residues. The V gene lost 2 bases and the J gene lost 1 base, with 8 bases spanning the gap. Germline values: CDR1 SEHNR, CDR2 FQNEAQ (reference sequence). The DNA of the CDR3 is TGTGCCAGCAGCTTACAGGGAATTAACTATGGCTACACCTTC. It translates to CASSLQGINYGYTF.

The chain uses TRBV4-3 and TRBJ2-1; 9 nucleotides align to TRBD2. Germline V lookup: CDR1 LGHNA, CDR2 YSLEER. V shed 5 bases, J shed 7 bases, and the junction held 15 bases outside the gene matches. CDR3 size: 17 residues. CDR3 DNA sequence: TGCGCCAGCAGCGAAAGGACCCGTGGAACTAGCGGGAATGAGCAGTTCTTC. Encoded protein: CASSERTRGTSGNEQFF.

The rearrangement uses TRBV5-6 and TRBJ2-3, with D possibly TRBD1 on 6 matching bases. CDR1 and CDR2 (germline): SGHDT, YYEEEE. Trimming shortened V by 4 bases and J by 6 bases, and 9 bases separated the two germline ends. This CDR3 is built from 12 residues. This chain's CDR3 is CASSTRGDTQYF. CDR3 DNA sequence: TGTGCCAGCAGCACAAGGGGGGATACGCAGTATTTT.

The genes are TRBV5-4 and TRBJ2-7, with D possibly matching TRBD2 (6 bases). This CDR3 has 14 amino acids. CDR1 is SGHNT, CDR2 YYREEE, per germline (reference sequence). V lost 4 bases and J lost 0, with 11 bases in between. The CDR3 DNA reads as TGTGCCAGCAGCGCTGGGGGGAGCTCCTACGAGCAGTACTTC. It is translated as CASSAGGSSYEQYF.

This clone was seen a single time. This same CDR3 is encoded by further DNA sequences in the sample. The chain combines TRBV12-3 or TRBV12-4 with TRBJ1-1; D ambiguous. V was shortened by 2 bases and J by 1 base, with 5 bases between the two germline ends. This CDR3 region has 13 residues. CDR3 residues: CASSLRENTEAFF. The CDR3 DNA follows: TGTGCCAGCAGTTTACGAGAGAACACTGAAGCTTTCTTT.

This chain uses TRBV9 with TRBJ2-7, with a possible D match to TRBD2 (5 bases). The ends were cut back, 7 bases at V and 0 bases at J, with 17 bases in the middle. Germline values: CDR1 SGDLS, CDR2 YYNGEE. The CDR3 loop spans 15 amino acids. CDR3 region: CASGPGIASSYEQYF. The CDR3 DNA sequence: TGTGCCAGCGGGCCGGGGATAGCGTCCTCCTACGAGCAGTACTTC.

This rearrangement joins TRBV15 to TRBJ2-2; 10 positions agree with TRBD1. The CDR3 spans 16 residues. Germline V gene sequence: CDR1 LNHNV, CDR2 YYDKDF (reference sequence). J was trimmed by 4 bases and V by 8 bases; bases with no gene match: 10. Written as DNA, the CDR3 is TGTGCCACCCGTGCATCGGGACAGGGGTCCACCGGGGAGCTGTTTTTT. Its translation is CATRASGQGSTGELFF.

The V call is TRBV7-2, the J call TRBJ1-2; D gene unclear. Germline CDR1 SGHTA, CDR2 FQGNSA. The CDR3 sequence is 15 residues long. The V end lost 2 bases, the J end lost 6 bases, and 16 bases lay between the germline ends. In nucleotides, the CDR3 is TGTGCCAGCAGCTTAACGGGAAGAGGGTCTAATGGCTACACCTTC. As protein: CASSLTGRGSNGYTF.

The chain is built from TRBV29-1 and TRBJ1-4; D is possibly TRBD1 (5 bases). The CDR3 has 13 residues. Looked up from germline, CDR1 is SQVTM and CDR2 is ANQGSEA. V was shortened by 7 bases and J by 0 bases, with 9 bases between the two germline ends. The DNA of the CDR3 is TGCAGCGCTGAGACAGCAACTAATGAAAAACTGTTTTTT. Translation gives CSAETATNEKLFF.

The chain uses TRBV7-8 and TRBJ1-1, with 12 bases matching TRBD1. V lost 5 bases, J lost 6 bases, and 13 bases stayed unmatched. The CDR3 consists of 17 residues. The germline V gene encodes CDR1 SGHVS and CDR2 FQNEAQ. This CDR3 reads CASSLEIGTGGLAEAFF. The CDR3 DNA reads as TGTGCCAGCAGCCTTGAGATTGGGACAGGGGGCTTGGCTGAAGCTTTCTTT.

J is TRBJ2-3 and V is TRBV4-3; the match to TRBD1 covers 8 bases. The CDR3 runs to 18 residues. In germline, CDR1 is LGHNA, CDR2 YSLEER. Trimming removed 4 bases from V and 6 bases from J; junction bases left unmatched: 18. CDR3 region: CASSPTYRQGLFGDTQYF. CDR3 sequence (DNA): TGCGCCAGCAGCCCAACCTACCGACAGGGGCTTTTCGGGGATACGCAGTATTTT.

This clone was seen just once. The chain employs TRBV5-6 and TRBJ2-3; D may be TRBD2 (6 bases). The germline V gene encodes CDR1 SGHDT and CDR2 YYEEEE. The length of the CDR3 is 15 residues. Trimming left V 4 bases short and J 3 bases short, with 15 bases between. CDR3 sequence reads: CASSAGTRGTDTQYF. The CDR3 nucleotides read TGTGCCAGCAGCGCCGGGACTCGAGGGACAGATACGCAGTATTTT. Complete variable domain (other parts from reference TRBV5-6 and TRBJ2-3): DAGVTQSPTHLIKTRGQQVTLRCSPKSGHDTVSWYQQALGQGPQFIFQYYEEEERQRGNFPDRFSGHQFPNYSSELNVNALLLGDSALYLCASSAGTRGTDTQYFGPGTRLTVL.

The chain recombines TRBV11-2 with TRBJ1-1; a possible D gene is TRBD1 (6 bases). The CDR3 sequence is 14 residues long. Trimming stripped 2 bases from V and 5 bases from J, with 12 bases between. CDR1 and CDR2 from the germline V gene are SGHAT and FQNNGV. CDR3 nucleotide sequence: TGTGCCAGCAGCTTATGGAGGGGGGGTACTGAAGCTTTCTTT. Residues: CASSLWRGGTEAFF.

The chain combines TRBV7-2 with TRBJ2-5; 9 bases match TRBD2. Trimming cost V 3 bases and J 4 bases; bases outside gene matches: 9. The V gene's germline CDR1 is SGHTA and CDR2 FQGNSA. The CDR3 has 16 amino acids. The CDR3 DNA reads as TGTGCCAGCAGCTTGACTAGCGGAGTGGTGATAGAGACCCAGTACTTC. Amino acids: CASSLTSGVVIETQYF.

The chain employs TRBV12-3 or TRBV12-4 and TRBJ2-7; tentatively, D is TRBD1 (5 bases). Trimming left V 6 bases short and J 4 bases short, with 13 bases between. The CDR3 runs to 13 residues. CDR3 in amino acids: CASSSQGSYEQYF. The CDR3 region has the DNA TGTGCCAGCAGCTCCCAGGGTTCGTACGAGCAGTACTTC.

This clone occurred once. The chain carries TRBV19 and TRBJ2-1; D possibly corresponds to TRBD2 (5 bases). CDR3 length: 15 amino acids. Trimming pared 7 bases from V and 0 bases from J, leaving 13 bases between. Per the germline V gene, CDR1 is LNHDA and CDR2 is SQIVND (reference sequence). CDR3 in DNA: TGTGCCAGTAATAAGTTCGGGGACTCCTACAATGAGCAGTTCTTC. It yields the protein CASNKFGDSYNEQFF. Full variable domain (rest looked up from reference TRBV19 and TRBJ2-1): DGGITQSPKYLFRKEGQNVTLSCEQNLNHDAMYWYRQDPGQGLRLIYYSQIVNDFQKGDIAEGYSVSREKKESFPLTVTSAQKNPTAFYLCASNKFGDSYNEQFFGPGTRLTVL.

The chain recombines TRBV4-1 with TRBJ1-1; perhaps TRBD1 as D (6 bases). The germline V gene has CDR1 MGHRA and CDR2 YSYEKL. The V and J ends lost 3 bases and 4 bases respectively, with 9 bases between them. There are 13 residues in the CDR3. In nucleotides, the CDR3 is TGCGCCAGCAGCCACACAGGGCTCACTGAAGCTTTCTTT. It is translated as CASSHTGLTEAFF.

V usage is TRBV7-9 and J usage is TRBJ1-6, with 9 bases fitting TRBD1. V lost 3 bases to trimming and J lost 7 bases; unmatched junction nucleotides: 7. Germline V gene sequence: CDR1 SEHNR, CDR2 FQNEAQ (reference sequence). The CDR3 contains 16 residues. Written as DNA, the CDR3 is TGTGCCAGCAGCTTTCAATCCGGGACAGGGAATTCACCCCTCCACTTT. Translation gives CASSFQSGTGNSPLHF.

The DNA of the CDR3 is TGTGCCAGCAGCTCCGGGGCGGGAGGGCCCTCACCCTACAATGAGCAGTTCTTC. Translated, it gives CASSSGAGGPSPYNEQFF. This rearrangement joins TRBV7-9 to TRBJ2-1; 9 bases match TRBD2. CDR1 is SEHNR, CDR2 FQNEAQ, per germline (reference sequence). The CDR3 sequence is 18 residues long. Trimming removed 4 bases from V and 2 bases from J; junction bases left unmatched: 12. The entire variable domain, with the rest obtained from reference TRBV7-9 and TRBJ2-1, is as follows: DTGVSQNPRHKITKRGQNVTFRCDPISEHNRLYWYRQTLGQGPEFLTYFQNEAQLEKSRLLSDRFSAERPKGSFSTLEIQRTEQGDSAMYLCASSSGAGGPSPYNEQFFGPGTRLTVL.

This rearrangement joins TRBV7-2 to TRBJ2-2; the D is unclear. This CDR3 is built from 14 residues. The V gene lost 5 bases and the J gene lost 5 bases, with 12 bases spanning the gap. Germline assignment: CDR1 SGHTA and CDR2 FQGNSA. The CDR3 DNA follows: TGTGCCAGCAGCCCCCTAACTAAAACCGGGGAGCTGTTTTTT. Protein sequence: CASSPLTKTGELFF.

The chain couples TRBV5-6 to TRBJ2-3; 13 nucleotides match TRBD2. The CDR3 runs 18 residues. V trimming: 5 bases; J trimming: 4 bases; junction bases outside the gene matches: 13. Germline lookup yields CDR1 SGHDT and CDR2 YYEEEE. Here the CDR3 reads CASRAGLAGSHTPDTQYF. CDR3 nucleotides: TGTGCCAGCAGGGCGGGACTAGCGGGATCCCATACCCCAGATACGCAGTATTTT.

This chain joins TRBV6-2 or TRBV6-3 and TRBJ1-1; unclear D gene. The CDR3 has 16 residues. CDR1 is MNHEY and CDR2 is SVGEGT in the germline V gene. V was pared by 4 bases and J by 6 bases, with 21 bases between. For the CDR3, the DNA is TGTGCCAGCAGTTCCCCCCCGGGTGCCTGGAGGGCTGAAGCTTTCTTT. Amino acid sequence: CASSSPPGAWRAEAFF.

V is TRBV7-2 and J is TRBJ2-7, with D possibly matching TRBD2 (5 bases). V dropped 5 bases and J dropped 10 bases, with 12 bases sitting between them. The CDR3 sequence is 11 residues long. Germline loops: CDR1 SGHTA, CDR2 FQGNSA. This chain's CDR3 is CASSLLDSQYF. CDR3 DNA: TGTGCCAGCAGCCTACTGGACTCCCAGTACTTC. The whole variable domain, remainder taken from reference TRBV7-2 and TRBJ2-7, is GAGVSQSPSNKVTEKGKDVELRCDPISGHTALYWYRQSLGQGLEFLIYFQGNSAPDKSGLPSDRFSAERTGGSVSTLTIQRTQQEDSAVYLCASSLLDSQYFGPGTRLTVT.

There are a few counts of this clone. The CDR3 spells CATVTRGPRTGELFF. For the CDR3, the DNA is TGTGCCACCGTTACCAGGGGGCCGCGAACCGGGGAGCTGTTTTTT. This chain uses TRBV24-1 with TRBJ2-2, with 8 bases lining up with TRBD1. Germline V gene lookup returns CDR1 KGHDR and CDR2 SFDVKD. This CDR3 spans 15 amino acids. Germline trimming cut 9 bases from V and 5 bases from J; bases unmatched to any gene: 10.

The DNA for the CDR3 is TGCAGCGCTGGGGGAGGGGTGCCCTACGAGCAGTACTTC. It encodes CSAGGGVPYEQYF. V usage is TRBV29-1 and J usage is TRBJ2-7, with 7 bases matching TRBD2. The CDR3 contains 13 residues. CDR1 and CDR2 (germline): SQVTM, ANQGSEA. V was pared by 7 bases and J by 2 bases, with 8 bases of the junction left unmatched.

This clone was seen only a few times. The chain carries TRBV5-1 and TRBJ2-7; 13 bases fit TRBD2. This CDR3 has 17 residues. From germline, CDR1 is SGHRS and CDR2 YFSETQ. V lost 4 bases to trimming and J lost 5 bases; unmatched junction nucleotides: 12. This CDR3 reads CASSRTSGSPGSHEQYF. CDR3 DNA sequence: TGCGCCAGCAGCCGGACTAGCGGGAGCCCCGGGTCCCACGAGCAGTACTTC.

This clone is a singleton in its sample. V usage is TRBV5-4 and J usage is TRBJ2-1; 9 nucleotides match TRBD2. This CDR3 has 14 amino acids. Germline trimming cut 6 bases from V and 6 bases from J; bases unmatched to any gene: 7. Germline CDR1 SGHNT, CDR2 YYREEE (reference sequence). CDR3 DNA sequence: TGTGCCAGCAAGACGGCGGGGGGGCGCAATGAGCAGTTCTTC. It is translated as CASKTAGGRNEQFF.

The rearrangement joins TRBV9 to TRBJ1-6; 8 nucleotides match TRBD1. The CDR3 runs to 15 residues. Trimming took 4 bases from V and 7 from J; bases not matched to a gene: 7. Looked up from germline, CDR1 is SGDLS and CDR2 is YYNGEE. DNA for the CDR3: TGTGCCAGCAGCTTTGGACAGGGTAGCAATTCACCCCTCCACTTT. Translated, it gives CASSFGQGSNSPLHF. The variable domain in full, completed from reference TRBV9 and TRBJ1-6, reads DSGVTQTPKHLITATGQRVTLRCSPRSGDLSVYWYQQSLDQGLQFLIQYYNGEERAKGNILERFSAQQFPDLHSELNLSSLELGDSALYFCASSFGQGSNSPLHFGNGTRLTVT.